The 14 T cell receptor beta chains given below trace back to one sample, sequenced in a study of low-dose radiotherapy and immunotherapy resistance in tumors. Time point: before trial treatment. Alpha and beta chains were covered, as first-strand cDNA relied on TRAV- and TRBV-specific primers. It was with a constant-region primer and a V-primer adapter that TCRs were amplified over approximately 20 PCR cycles. TCRdb reprocessed the reads via MiXCR and lists one record per CDR3 protein. The sample holds about 60,000 distinct CDR3 sequences, about 25% seen once. Sequencing was performed on PBMCs, taken before treatment. The source of these receptors is a male donor with prostate cancer.

This clonotype was observed at least ten times. The chain employs TRBV5-1 and TRBJ1-1, with 7 nucleotides matching TRBD1. The CDR3 runs to 16 residues. Germline lookup yields CDR1 SGHRS and CDR2 YFSETQ. V was clipped by 0 bases and J by 3 bases; unmatched bases: 8. As DNA, the CDR3 is TGCGCCAGCAGCTTGGTAGGGGGCGCTTGGGACACTGAAGCTTTCTTT. Translated, it gives CASSLVGGAWDTEAFF. The variable domain in full, completed from reference TRBV5-1 and TRBJ1-1, reads KAGVTQTPRYLIKTRGQQVTLSCSPISGHRSVSWYQQTPGQGLQFLFEYFSETQRNKGNFPGRFSGRQFSNSRSEMNVSTLELGDSALYLCASSLVGGAWDTEAFFGQGTRLTVV.

This clonotype was recorded at least ten times. The gene calls are TRBV2 and TRBJ2-3; TRBD2 agrees at 7 bases. CDR3 length: 14 residues. The germline CDR1 and CDR2 sequences are SNHLY and FYNNEI. Unmatched junction bases numbered 8, after V lost 7 bases and J lost 4 bases. CDR3 nucleotides: TGTGCCAGCACCGGCGGGAGTGGGGCAGATACGCAGTATTTT. Residues: CASTGGSGADTQYF.

This clonotype was counted ten times or more. This rearrangement joins TRBV4-2 to TRBJ2-5; 7 bases align to TRBD2. CDR3 length: 14 residues. The V and J ends lost 1 base and 4 bases, in that order; junction bases with no gene match: 3. Germline loops: CDR1 LGHNA, CDR2 YNFKEQ. The CDR3 reads CASSQGGGGETQYF. DNA for the CDR3: TGTGCCAGCAGCCAAGGGGGGGGGGGAGAGACCCAGTACTTC.

This clonotype was detected ten times or more. The rearrangement uses TRBV19 and TRBJ2-3, with 9 nucleotides matching TRBD2. The V gene end was trimmed by 1 base and the J gene end by 0 bases; junction bases not matched to a gene: 5. The length of the CDR3 is 17 residues. Germline V gene sequence: CDR1 LNHDA, CDR2 SQIVND (reference sequence). In DNA, the CDR3 is TGTGCCAGTAGTATAGTAGCGGGAGCATCTAGCACAGATACGCAGTATTTT. Translating it yields CASSIVAGASSTDTQYF.

This clonotype was observed at least ten times. This chain joins TRBV6-6 and TRBJ2-3, with D hard to call. Germline V gives CDR1 MNHNY, CDR2 SVGAGI (reference sequence). V was cut by 6 bases and J by 0 bases, with 4 bases left in between. The CDR3 length is 12 residues. The CDR3 spells CASRGSTDTQYF. In DNA, the CDR3 is TGTGCCAGCAGGGGCAGCACAGATACGCAGTATTTT.

This clonotype was seen at least ten times. The chain carries TRBV30 and TRBJ2-5; the D is unclear. V was shortened by 2 bases and J by 7 bases, with 8 bases between the two germline ends. From germline, CDR1 is GTSNPN and CDR2 SVGIG (reference sequence). The CDR3 has 11 amino acids. Here the CDR3 reads CAWSPSTTQYF. In DNA, the CDR3 is TGTGCCTGGAGTCCCTCAACGACCCAGTACTTC.

This clonotype appeared many times. CDR3 DNA sequence: TGTGCCAGCAGGGGGGAGAACCCCTACAATGAGCAGTTCTTC. This sequence encodes CASRGENPYNEQFF. The chain couples TRBV9 to TRBJ2-1, with D tentatively TRBD1 or TRBD2 (5 bases each). V shed 5 bases and J shed 2 bases, with 11 bases lying between them. CDR3 size: 14 residues. The germline V gene has CDR1 SGDLS and CDR2 YYNGEE.

This clonotype was recorded many times. The chain combines TRBV27 with TRBJ2-3, with 7 bases identical to TRBD2. In germline, CDR1 is MNHEY, CDR2 SMNVEV (reference sequence). The CDR3 loop spans 14 amino acids. V dropped 6 bases and J dropped 1; count of bases not matched to a gene: 4. CDR3 DNA sequence: TGTGCCAGCAGATCCCGGGGGGGCACAGATACGCAGTATTTT. Translated, it gives CASRSRGGTDTQYF.

This clonotype was seen ten or more times. The V call is TRBV4-2, the J call TRBJ2-2; TRBD1 agrees at 11 bases. This CDR3 spans 16 amino acids. The junction had 4 bases not matched to a gene; V was cut back by 1 base and J by 6 bases. CDR1 is LGHNA, CDR2 YNFKEQ, per germline. Written as DNA, the CDR3 is TGTGCCAGCAGCCAAGGACCGGGACAGGGGGCCGGGGAGCTGTTTTTT. Encoded protein: CASSQGPGQGAGELFF.

A remark on this clonotype: With only one base between it and a far larger clone, this is likely a read error. The J gene is TRBJ2-1, the V gene TRBV5-1, with D unclear. This CDR3 has 16 residues. V shed 4 bases and J shed 10 bases, with 24 bases lying between them. Germline assignment: CDR1 SGHRS and CDR2 YFSETQ. The CDR3 coding sequence is TGCGCCAGCAGCGTTGGCAATAACTACCCCCCATACGAGCAGTTCTTC. Protein product: CASSVGNNYPPYEQFF.

This clonotype was seen once. The rearrangement uses TRBV6-2 or TRBV6-3 and TRBJ1-6; no clear D gene. The CDR3 loop spans 16 amino acids. Between the trimmed V and J ends, which lost 4 bases and 5 bases, there was a span of 15 bases. CDR1 and CDR2 (germline): MNHEY, SVGEGT. This CDR3 is CASSLKNGGHNSPLHF. CDR3 nucleotides: TGTGCCAGCAGTTTAAAGAACGGTGGACATAATTCACCCCTCCACTTT.

In this sample, this clonotype turned up many times. The V gene is TRBV2, the J gene TRBJ2-2, with 7 bases aligning to TRBD1. Germline values: CDR1 SNHLY, CDR2 FYNNEI. This CDR3 has 15 amino acids. The ends lost 5 bases at V and 3 bases at J; junction bases unmatched: 6. CDR3 in amino acids: CASSQTGSDTGELFF. The CDR3 DNA is TGTGCCAGCAGTCAGACAGGGTCGGACACCGGGGAGCTGTTTTTT.

The table lists this clonotype with many counts. The genes are TRBV18 and TRBJ1-1, with D unclear. The CDR3 length is 13 residues. Germline V CDR1 and CDR2: KGHSH, LQKENI. The ends were cut back, 5 bases at V and 11 bases at J, with 18 bases in the middle. CDR3 amino acids: CASSSSGVPAAFF. CDR3 in DNA: TGTGCCAGCTCATCAAGCGGGGTGCCCGCCGCTTTCTTT.

There are many counts of this clonotype. The CDR3 DNA is TGTGCCAGCAGCTACCTAGGGACGGGATCCTACGAGCAGTACTTC. Its translation: CASSYLGTGSYEQYF. The chain recombines TRBV11-2 with TRBJ2-7; D may correspond to TRBD1 or TRBD2 (5 bases each). Germline V CDR1 and CDR2: SGHAT, FQNNGV. The CDR3 extends over 15 amino acids. V was pared by 4 bases and J by 1 base, with 14 bases between.